The 23 T cell receptor beta chains given below trace back to one sample, sequenced in a study of glioma-infiltrating T cells (dated by TCRdb to the mid-2010s). TCRdb names Illumina MiSeq as the instrument used. The iRepertoire nested amplicon-rescue multiplex PCR (arm-PCR) platform was used to amplify TCR alpha and beta CDR3 regions from RNA. The public reads were reanalyzed by TCRdb: fastp trimming at Q25, MiXCR alignment, in-frame beta chains only. Rows merge per CDR3 protein into single entries with the most common DNA and genes. The sample table holds approximately 120,000 distinct CDR3 sequences, of which roughly 23% were seen once. In total, the top ten clones hold roughly 15% of the sample. What was sequenced was glioma tissue, nonneoplastic brain tissue, or PBMCs (not recorded which). These receptors were collected from a human donor with low-grade glioma or glioblastoma, undergoing nonglioma brain surgery, or in good health (not recorded which).

The chain joins TRBV29-1 to TRBJ2-1; 11 nucleotides agree with TRBD2. Per germline, CDR1 SQVTM and CDR2 ANQGSEA. There are 14 residues in the CDR3. The V and J ends lost 7 bases and 9 bases, in that order; junction bases with no gene match: 11. The CDR3: CSASGTSGDSEQFF. For the CDR3, the DNA is TGCAGCGCATCCGGGACTAGCGGAGACAGTGAGCAGTTCTTC.

There are many counts of this clonotype. This chain uses TRBV12-3 or TRBV12-4 with TRBJ1-1; 9 bases align to TRBD1. The CDR3 spans 13 residues. J lost 0 bases, V lost 8 bases, and 1 base had no gene match. The CDR3: CASGTGMNTEAFF. As DNA, the CDR3 is TGTGCCAGCGGGACAGGGATGAACACTGAAGCTTTCTTT.

This clonotype was counted ten times or more. The rearrangement joins TRBV7-9 to TRBJ2-7; possible D gene TRBD2, 6 bases. CDR1 and CDR2 (germline): SEHNR, FQNEAQ (reference sequence). This CDR3 contains 15 residues. The V and J ends lost 6 bases and 0 bases respectively, with 15 bases between them. CDR3: CASRSWEAHSYEQYF. For the CDR3, the DNA is TGTGCCAGCAGGTCGTGGGAGGCCCACTCCTACGAGCAGTACTTC. Variable domain in full (rest from reference TRBV7-9 and TRBJ2-7): DTGVSQNPRHKITKRGQNVTFRCDPISEHNRLYWYRQTLGQGPEFLTYFQNEAQLEKSRLLSDRFSAERPKGSFSTLEIQRTEQGDSAMYLCASRSWEAHSYEQYFGPGTRLTVT.

This clonotype was detected many times. At one boundary the junction diverges from the germline segment, which might be a read error. The chain combines TRBV12-3 or TRBV12-4 with TRBJ1-1, with D possibly TRBD1 on 6 matching bases. CDR3 size: 13 residues. CDR3 in amino acids: CASSLGGGTEAFF. CDR3 DNA: TGTGCCAGCAGCTTAGGGGGGGGCACTGAAGCTTTCTTT.

Ten or more counts support this clonotype. The chain links TRBV20-1 to TRBJ2-1, with 8 nucleotides matching TRBD2. Germline loops: CDR1 DFQATT, CDR2 SNEGSKA (reference sequence). The CDR3 length is 17 residues. After removal of 0 bases from V and 0 bases from J, the junction contained 7 bases not matched to a gene. As DNA, the CDR3 is TGCAGTGCTAGAGATGGGAGACTAGCGACCTCCTACAATGAGCAGTTCTTC. Translation gives CSARDGRLATSYNEQFF.

Many counts were recorded for this clonotype. This rearrangement joins TRBV7-9 to TRBJ2-3; D is unresolved. Trimming cost V 5 bases and J 6 bases, with 9 bases left between them. The CDR3 totals 12 residues. In germline, CDR1 is SEHNR, CDR2 FQNEAQ (reference sequence). CDR3 DNA sequence: TGTGCCAGCAGCCGCGAGGTGGATACGCAGTATTTT. It yields the protein CASSREVDTQYF.

As for this clonotype: A much larger clonotype is one base distant, so this may be a read error. V and J are TRBV6-6 and TRBJ2-3; D is unresolved. The CDR3 consists of 14 residues. Per germline, CDR1 MNHNY and CDR2 SVGAGI (reference sequence). Trimming cost V 0 bases and J 4 bases, with 8 bases left between them. The DNA for the CDR3 is TGTGCCAGCAGTTACTCTCACCGCCCAGATACGCAGTATTTT. Its translation: CASSYSHRPDTQYF.

For this clonotype: Being one base from a much bigger clone, this may be a read error. The J gene is TRBJ2-5, the V gene TRBV4-3; D perhaps matches TRBD2 (5 bases). The length of the CDR3 is 14 residues. Germline CDR1 and CDR2: LGHNA and YSLEER. CDR3 nucleotides: TGCGCCAGCAGACAAGATGTGGGAGAAAAGACCCAGTACTTC. Encoded protein: CASRQDVGEKTQYF.

In DNA, the CDR3 is TGTGCCAGCCTCCTGCAGGCTCTGTCCTACGAGCAGTACTTC. Translated: CASLLQALSYEQYF. This chain connects TRBV2 to TRBJ2-7, with D unclear. Trimming removed 8 bases at V and 1 base at J, with 15 bases between. CDR3 size: 14 residues. Germline loops: CDR1 SNHLY, CDR2 FYNNEI.

A word on this clonotype: Possible read error: a much larger clone is one base away. The chain links TRBV4-1 to TRBJ1-1; a weak D match, TRBD1 (6 bases). V was shortened by 0 bases and J by 5 bases, with 13 bases between the two germline ends. The CDR3 runs to 15 residues. CDR1 and CDR2 from the germline V gene are MGHRA and YSYEKL. CDR3: CASSQDHRDGTEAFF. CDR3 nucleotides: TGCGCCAGCAGCCAAGATCACAGGGACGGGACTGAAGCTTTCTTT.

Regarding this clonotype: The conserved final phenylalanine or tryptophan is absent from the CDR3, which likely points to a read error. The DNA is omitted, as the CDR3 cannot be located on it reliably, and the CDR3 follows TCRdb's listing. The chain recombines TRBV20-1 with TRBJ2-3; the D call of TRBD1 is as the table states it, not checked on the DNA. From its first to its last residue, the CDR3 has 15 amino acids. Germline loops: CDR1 DFQATT, CDR2 SNEGSKA (reference sequence). This chain's CDR3 is CSARVGTGGTDTKYV.

Turning to this clonotype: A much larger clone differs from this one at a single base, so this may be a read error. CDR3 in DNA: TGTACCAGCAGCTTAGAAGGGGCAGGGGAGCAGTACTTC. This encodes CTSSLEGAGEQYF. V is TRBV11-2 and J is TRBJ2-7; weak D call: TRBD1 (5 bases). In germline, CDR1 is SGHAT, CDR2 FQNNGV. The CDR3 extends over 13 amino acids.

The rearrangement uses TRBV19 and TRBJ2-1, with D perhaps matching TRBD2 (6 bases). The CDR3 has 15 amino acids. Germline V gene lookup returns CDR1 LNHDA and CDR2 SQIVND (reference sequence). With 3 bases removed from V and 3 bases from J, the gap between germline ends came to 12 bases. CDR3 protein: CASSIPGLVYNEQFF. The CDR3 bases are TGTGCCAGTAGTATTCCGGGACTCGTCTACAATGAGCAGTTCTTC.

The chain combines TRBV29-1 with TRBJ2-4, with D possibly TRBD1 on 6 matching bases. Per germline, CDR1 SQVTM and CDR2 ANQGSEA. Trimming stripped 5 bases from V and 7 bases from J, with 9 bases between. This CDR3 is 11 amino acids long. The CDR3 is CSVKRGNIQYF. The CDR3 DNA is TGCAGCGTTAAAAGGGGGAACATTCAGTACTTC.

To note about this clonotype: A junction end diverges from the germline sequence, so it may reflect a read error. This chain links TRBV3-1 with TRBJ2-5; D perhaps matches TRBD2 (5 bases). The CDR3 is 14 residues long. The germline V gene has CDR1 LGHDT and CDR2 YNNKEL (reference sequence). The DNA of the CDR3 is TGTGCCAGCAGACAAGGAGGATTAGCAGAGACCCAGTACTTC. Translating gives CASRQGGLAETQYF.

Ten or more counts support this clonotype. The chain links TRBV27 to TRBJ2-7; the D gene could be TRBD1 or TRBD2 (5 bases each). The CDR3 spans 15 residues. Germline V gene sequence: CDR1 MNHEY, CDR2 SMNVEV (reference sequence). Trimming stripped 5 bases from V and 2 bases from J, with 16 bases between. The CDR3 DNA sequence: TGTGCCAGCAGTCCCGGGACGGGTTTCACCTACGAGCAGTACTTC. It encodes CASSPGTGFTYEQYF.

In the case of this clonotype: This likely comes from a read error, as the CDR3 has no conserved phenylalanine or tryptophan at its end. V usage is TRBV25-1 and J usage is TRBJ2-5; D assignment may be TRBD1 or TRBD2 (5 bases each). The germline CDR1 and CDR2 sequences are MGHDK and SYGVNS. This CDR3 has 14 residues. CDR3 in DNA: TGTGCCAGCAACAACCGGGACGGCCAAGAGACACAGTACCTC. This codes for CASNNRDGQETQYL.

This clonotype was seen at least ten times. This chain's CDR3 is CASSEALEGETQYF. The CDR3 DNA follows: TGTGCCAGCAGTGAAGCGCTGGAAGGAGAGACCCAGTACTTC. V usage is TRBV2 and J usage is TRBJ2-5, with D hard to call. This CDR3 is 14 amino acids long. Germline V gives CDR1 SNHLY, CDR2 FYNNEI. The V end lost 0 bases, the J end lost 4 bases, and 9 bases lay between the germline ends.

Of note for this clonotype: No conserved phenylalanine or tryptophan ends this CDR3, so it is likely a read error. The chain recombines TRBV2 with TRBJ2-1; tentatively, D is TRBD1 (6 bases). Germline CDR1 is SNHLY and CDR2 is FYNNEI. The V end lost 10 bases, the J end lost 5 bases, and 24 bases lay between the germline ends. This CDR3 is built from 16 residues. The CDR3 region has the DNA TGTGCCAACGCTCACACGCCCACAACAGGGAACAATGAGCAGTTCCTC. It encodes CANAHTPTTGNNEQFL.

This clonotype was recorded a few times. V gene TRBV25-1 combines with J gene TRBJ1-4, with 9 bases identical to TRBD1. The germline V gene encodes CDR1 MGHDK and CDR2 SYGVNS. The V gene end was trimmed by 8 bases and the J gene end by 3 bases; junction bases not matched to a gene: 10. This CDR3 spans 16 amino acids. CDR3 nucleotides: TGTGCCAGCCTCAGGGACAGGGAGTTTGCTAATGAAAAACTGTTTTTT. The encoded protein is CASLRDREFANEKLFF.

Comments on this clonotype: A read error is possible here, since a much larger clone lies one base away. The conserved final phenylalanine or tryptophan is absent from the CDR3, which likely points to a read error. The CDR3 here is CASSLDRLGGRETQYL. The DNA of the CDR3 is TGTGCCAGCAGCTTAGATCGATTGGGGGGAAGAGAGACCCAGTACCTC. V is TRBV11-2 and J is TRBJ2-5; a possible D gene is TRBD2 (6 bases). Germline V gene sequence: CDR1 SGHAT, CDR2 FQNNGV. Trimming took 0 bases from V and 4 from J, leaving 15 bases between them. This CDR3 spans 16 amino acids.

This clonotype was recorded many times. V gene TRBV5-4 combines with J gene TRBJ1-1; D unclear. The CDR3 runs 14 residues. Germline V gene sequence: CDR1 SGHNT, CDR2 YYREEE (reference sequence). V lost 4 bases, J lost 0 bases, and 10 bases lay in between. Here the CDR3 DNA reads TGTGCCAGCAGCCCCGGGAGACTGAACACTGAAGCTTTCTTT. Translation: CASSPGRLNTEAFF.

This clonotype came up a few times. The CDR3 region is CASGQGATNQPQHF. The DNA of the CDR3 is TGTGCCAGCGGACAGGGGGCAACCAATCAGCCCCAGCATTTT. The rearrangement uses TRBV2 and TRBJ1-5; TRBD1 matches at 11 bases. The CDR3 runs to 14 residues. V lost 8 bases, J lost 3 bases, and 3 bases stayed unmatched. Germline V gene lookup returns CDR1 SNHLY and CDR2 FYNNEI.